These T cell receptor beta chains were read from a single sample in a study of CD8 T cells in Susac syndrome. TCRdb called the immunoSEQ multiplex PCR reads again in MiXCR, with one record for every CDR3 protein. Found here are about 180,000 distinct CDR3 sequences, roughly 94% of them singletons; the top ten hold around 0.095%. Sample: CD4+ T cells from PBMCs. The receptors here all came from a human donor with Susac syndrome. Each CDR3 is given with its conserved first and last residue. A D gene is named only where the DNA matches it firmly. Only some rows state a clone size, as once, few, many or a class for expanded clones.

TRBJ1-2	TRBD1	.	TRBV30	CAWSVRGRAGGYTF	TGTGCCTGGAGCGTCAGGGGGCGTGCTGGTGGCTACACCTTC
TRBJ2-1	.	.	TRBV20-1	CSARAGRYNEQFF	TGCAGTGCTAGGGCAGGGCGGTACAATGAGCAGTTCTTC
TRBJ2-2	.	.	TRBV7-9	CASSPSGRGAANTGELFF	TGTGCCAGCAGCCCATCGGGACGGGGGGCCGCGAACACCGGGGAGCTGTTTTTT
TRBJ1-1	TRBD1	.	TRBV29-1	CSVRRTGEAFF	TGCAGCGTTAGAAGGACAGGCGAAGCTTTCTTT
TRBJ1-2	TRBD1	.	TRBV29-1	CSVDQLRGGGYTF	TGCAGCGTTGACCAACTCAGGGGGGGCGGCTACACCTTC
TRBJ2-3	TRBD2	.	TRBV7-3	CASSLLTSGDQYF	TGTGCCAGCAGCCTCCTGACTAGCGGGGATCAGTATTTT
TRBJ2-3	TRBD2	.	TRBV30	CAWRVGLAATDTQYF	TGTGCCTGGAGGGTGGGACTAGCGGCTACAGATACGCAGTATTTT
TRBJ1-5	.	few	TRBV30	CAWSSGYGQPQHF	TGTGCCTGGAGTTCGGGGTATGGTCAGCCCCAGCATTTT
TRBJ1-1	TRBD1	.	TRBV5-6	CASGRQGYTEAFF	TGTGCCAGCGGGAGACAGGGTTACACTGAAGCTTTCTTT
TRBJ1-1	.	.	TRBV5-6	CASSFGTNLGTEAFF	TGTGCCAGCAGCTTTGGGACAAATTTGGGCACTGAAGCTTTCTTT
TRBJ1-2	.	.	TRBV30	CAWSVSAGGLGYTF	TGTGCCTGGAGTGTATCTGCGGGTGGTTTGGGCTACACCTTC